This TCR beta chain emerged from a study of CDR3 diversity in severe acne (dated by TCRdb to about 2019). This clonotype was detected once. The specificity of this receptor is unknown. The input lacks base qualities; no much larger clone sits a single base away. One read gives only weak evidence. Library creation used PCR. The sequencing machine was an Illumina HiSeq 2000. The public reads were run again by TCRdb, first through fastp at Q25 and then through MiXCR, and only productive beta chains were kept. Rows with one shared CDR3 protein collapse into an entry with the most common genes and DNA. This sample is represented by approximately 84,000 distinct CDR3 sequences; roughly 51% of them were singletons. The ten largest clones capture about 13% of the sample. The specimen was blood. The TCR originated in a male donor in good health, without acne.

The CDR3 amino acid sequence is: CASKQERDTEAFF. The nucleotide sequence reads as follows: TGTGCTTCAAAACAGGAGAGGGATACTGAAGCTTTCTTT. Rearrangement joined TRBV2 to TRBJ1-1; D gene: possibly TRBD1, on 5 matching bases. Spanning cysteine to phenylalanine, the CDR3 consists of 13 amino acids. The only DNA kept is the CDR3, 39 bases in frame from the first base. Looking up the germline V gene yields CDR1 SNHLY and CDR2 FYNNEI. With the portions outside the CDR3 filled from the reference TRBV2 and TRBJ1-1 genes, the complete variable region becomes EPEVTQTPSHQVTQMGQEVILRCVPISNHLYFYWYRQILGQKVEFLVSFYNNEISEKSEIFDDQFSVERPDGSNFTLKIRSTKLEDSAMYFCASKQERDTEAFFGQGTRLTVV.